One sample yielded the 19 T cell receptor beta chains listed below, sequenced in a study of T-cell reconstitution after alpha-beta-depleted transplantation in children. Preparation of the TCRbeta library was carried out with unique molecular identifiers. From the PCR reads, TCRdb called clonotypes with MiXCR, one entry per CDR3 protein. The repertoire holds around 800,000 distinct CDR3 sequences, less than 20% seen once, with around 5% in the top ten. The specimen comprised PBMCs, mostly from graft donor cells, sampled 360 days after TCRalphabeta/CD19-depleted stem cell transplant. The source is a male patient aged 5 to 17 who had a stem cell transplant for acute lymphoblastic leukemia, so the T cells may come from the graft donor.

This clonotype has a handful of counts. The chain recombines TRBV29-1 with TRBJ2-7; 9 positions agree with TRBD1. The V segment lost 6 bases and the J segment 7 bases; nucleotides outside the gene matches: 7. CDR1 and CDR2 (germline): SQVTM, ANQGSEA. CDR3 length: 12 residues. The DNA of the CDR3 is TGCAGCGTGACCGGGACAGGGCAAGAGCAGTACTTC. As protein: CSVTGTGQEQYF.

The rearrangement joins TRBV12-3 or TRBV12-4 to TRBJ2-4; the D gene is possibly TRBD2 (5 bases). Trimming cost V 7 bases and J 11 bases, with 9 bases left between them. This CDR3 has 10 amino acids. Written as DNA, the CDR3 is TGTGCCAGCAAATTGGGAGTTCAGTACTTC. Its translation: CASKLGVQYF.

The V and J genes are TRBV6-1 and TRBJ1-1; D call uncertain. This CDR3 comprises 14 residues. CDR1 and CDR2 from the germline V gene are MNHNS and SASEGT. Trimming took 7 bases from V and 0 from J, leaving 12 bases between them. CDR3 protein: CASNLHPVNTEAFF. CDR3 in DNA: TGTGCCAGCAATCTACACCCAGTGAACACTGAAGCTTTCTTT.

J is TRBJ2-7 and V is TRBV29-1; D is ambiguous. Per germline, CDR1 SQVTM and CDR2 ANQGSEA. The CDR3 covers 11 residues. Between the trimmed V and J ends, which lost 6 bases and 2 bases, there was a span of 8 bases. As DNA, the CDR3 is TGCAGCGTGGTGGGTCCCTACGAGCAGTACTTC. Translating gives CSVVGPYEQYF.

The chain recombines TRBV14 with TRBJ1-2; D is undetermined. The germline V and J ends were trimmed by 5 bases and 4 bases, with 14 bases remaining between them. The germline CDR1 and CDR2 sequences are SGHDN and FVKESK. This CDR3 is 14 amino acids long. CDR3 bases: TGTGCCAGCAGCTCCCCCACGAAGCGCTATGGCTACACCTTC. Translated: CASSSPTKRYGYTF.

In its sample, this clonotype was seen many times. The V gene is TRBV12-3 or TRBV12-4, the J gene TRBJ2-2, with a tentative D call TRBD1 (6 bases). The CDR3 consists of 14 residues. V lost 6 bases to trimming and J lost 6 bases, with 14 bases between them. CDR3 bases: TGTGCCAGCAGGGGACAAAGTGGAGCCGGGGAGCTGTTTTTT. Translation: CASRGQSGAGELFF.

V gene TRBV27 combines with J gene TRBJ1-4; tentative D call: TRBD1 (5 bases). Trimming stripped 7 bases from V and 0 bases from J, with 9 bases between. This CDR3 is built from 14 residues. Germline V gene lookup returns CDR1 MNHEY and CDR2 SMNVEV (reference sequence). The CDR3 loop is CASTGHATNEKLFF. The CDR3 nucleotides are TGTGCCAGCACAGGACATGCAACTAATGAAAAACTGTTTTTT.

This clonotype was counted a few times. This sequence joins TRBV12-3 or TRBV12-4 and TRBJ2-7; TRBD1 or TRBD2 may be the D gene (5 bases each). There are 10 residues in the CDR3. V shed 6 bases and J shed 8 bases, with 8 bases lying between them. This chain's CDR3 is CASRGTQQYF. CDR3 in DNA: TGTGCCAGCAGGGGGACGCAGCAGTACTTC.

There are many counts of this clonotype. The chain combines TRBV12-3 or TRBV12-4 with TRBJ1-5; no firm D call. The CDR3 runs to 12 residues. The V and J ends lost 5 bases and 9 bases respectively, with 11 bases between them. DNA for the CDR3: TGTGCCAGCAGTGCCCTTCAGATGCCCCAGCATTTT. Encoded protein: CASSALQMPQHF.

This clonotype was observed a few times. The J gene is TRBJ2-5, the V gene TRBV27, with D perhaps matching TRBD1 (5 bases). V dropped 1 base and J dropped 5 bases, with 11 bases sitting between them. The CDR3 sequence is 14 residues long. Per the germline V gene, CDR1 is MNHEY and CDR2 is SMNVEV (reference sequence). CDR3 protein: CASSLWRKGETQYF. The CDR3 nucleotides are TGTGCCAGCAGTTTATGGCGGAAGGGGGAGACCCAGTACTTC.

The CDR3 bases are TGCGCCAGCAGTCCCGATCGTCAGGGGTGGACCAAAAACATTCAGTACTTC. It yields the protein CASSPDRQGWTKNIQYF. This chain connects TRBV5-1 to TRBJ2-4, with a tentative D call TRBD1 (6 bases). The CDR3 spans 17 residues. V dropped 5 bases and J dropped 2 bases, with 20 bases sitting between them. CDR1 and CDR2 from the germline V gene are SGHRS and YFSETQ.

Many counts were recorded for this clonotype. The chain recombines TRBV29-1 with TRBJ1-6; no reliable D call. The CDR3 length is 14 residues. V was shortened by 2 bases and J by 7 bases, with 12 bases between the two germline ends. CDR1 and CDR2 from the germline V gene are SQVTM and ANQGSEA. The CDR3 region has the DNA TGCAGCGTTGAAAGTGGGGAGGTAAATTCACCCCTCCACTTT. Translated, it gives CSVESGEVNSPLHF.

V is TRBV5-1 and J is TRBJ2-3; D is possibly TRBD1 (6 bases). CDR1 is SGHRS and CDR2 is YFSETQ in the germline V gene. The CDR3 has 19 amino acids. V was clipped by 4 bases and J by 0 bases, with 24 bases between them. CDR3 DNA sequence: TGCGCCAGCAGCCTGTTATCAGGGGCCCTTTCTCTTAGCACAGATACGCAGTATTTT. Its protein product is CASSLLSGALSLSTDTQYF.

This clonotype occurred a few times. The rearrangement links TRBV4-1 to TRBJ1-4; the D gene is possibly TRBD1 (6 bases). Germline lookup yields CDR1 MGHRA and CDR2 YSYEKL. CDR3 length: 16 amino acids. V was pared by 3 bases and J by 8 bases, with 19 bases between. The CDR3 here is CASSQGVGRGREKLFF. As DNA, the CDR3 is TGCGCCAGCAGCCAGGGAGTCGGCAGGGGTCGAGAAAAACTGTTTTTT.

This clonotype was observed a handful of times. The chain carries TRBV2 and TRBJ1-2; tentatively, D is TRBD1 (5 bases). V was cut by 6 bases and J by 2 bases, with 16 bases left in between. This CDR3 spans 15 amino acids. Germline CDR1 reads SNHLY; CDR2 reads FYNNEI. CDR3 DNA: TGTGCCAGCAGCGCGAGGGGACCTCGCAACTATGGCTACACCTTC. Protein sequence: CASSARGPRNYGYTF.

This clonotype was observed a handful of times. This chain uses TRBV5-1 with TRBJ2-7, with TRBD1 matching over 9 bases. The CDR3 contains 13 residues. Germline V gives CDR1 SGHRS, CDR2 YFSETQ. Trimming at V came to 9 bases and at J to 4 bases, leaving 8 bases not matched to a gene. The CDR3 loop reads CATTTGGTYEQYF. The CDR3 DNA follows: TGCGCCACCACGACAGGGGGTACGTACGAGCAGTACTTC.

The table lists this clonotype with many counts. This sequence joins TRBV15 and TRBJ2-7; possible D gene TRBD1, 6 bases. CDR1 LNHNV and CDR2 YYDKDF come from the germline V gene (reference sequence). This CDR3 region has 16 residues. V was clipped by 2 bases and J by 2 bases, with 16 bases between them. CDR3 sequence (DNA): TGTGCCACCAGCAGATACTCGGGGACACCAACCTACGAGCAGTACTTC. Its protein is CATSRYSGTPTYEQYF. The full variable domain, its missing parts supplied by reference TRBV15 and TRBJ2-7, is DAMVIQNPRYQVTQFGKPVTLSCSQTLNHNVMYWYQQKSSQAPKLLFHYYDKDFNNEADTPDNFQSRRPNTSFCFLDIRSPGLGDTAMYLCATSRYSGTPTYEQYFGPGTRLTVT.

This clonotype was seen a handful of times. The chain's CDR3 is CATAGIPNEQFF. The CDR3 region has the DNA TGTGCCACCGCCGGGATTCCCAATGAGCAGTTCTTC. V is TRBV24-1 and J is TRBJ2-1; D might be TRBD2 (5 bases). Germline lookup yields CDR1 KGHDR and CDR2 SFDVKD. V was trimmed by 9 bases and J by 6 bases, leaving 11 bases between them. The CDR3 contains 12 residues.

The DNA of the CDR3 is TGTGCCAGCTCACCACTGGCAACTCAAGAGACCCAGTACTTC. Its translation: CASSPLATQETQYF. The chain recombines TRBV18 with TRBJ2-5; D is uncertain. From germline, CDR1 is KGHSH and CDR2 LQKENI. The germline V and J ends were trimmed by 1 base and 2 bases, with 8 bases remaining between them. This CDR3 region has 14 residues. Together with reference TRBV18 and TRBJ2-5, the CDR3 gives the full variable domain: NAGVMQNPRHLVRRRGQEARLRCSPMKGHSHVYWYRQLPEEGLKFMVYLQKENIIDESGMPKERFSAEFPKEGPSILRIQQVVRGDSAAYFCASSPLATQETQYFGPGTRLLVL.